The present entry profiles one TCR beta chain with its context. As yet, its antigen is unknown. Sequencing was performed with immunoSEQ multiplex PCR; in TCRdb, only in-frame clones are kept and a portion is missing. The sample lists about 160,000 clones; 91% were seen once. This entry comes from a study of T cell responses to AZD1222 COVID-19 vaccine. Study background: Pooling was applied to second doses at about 4 or about 12 weeks.

The CDR3 consists of 13 residues. The V segment lost 0 bases and the J segment 14 bases; nucleotides outside the gene matches: 9. The germline V gene has CDR1 LGHNA and CDR2 YSLEER. Study-wide results and caveats: Vaccination with two AZD1222 doses was followed by a rise in Spike-specific TCR breadth and depth. Clonal diversity may have been underestimated in mostly white British donors.

J is TRBJ1-2 and V is TRBV4-3; the match to TRBD1 covers 7 bases. The clonotype originates from an adult in good health. Sequences were derived from peripheral blood, sampled on day 0 of AZD1222 vaccination. DNA for the CDR3: TGCGCCAGCAGCCAAGAGACAGGGCCCGGATTGACCTTC. This gives the protein CASSQETGPGLTF.